One sample yielded the 25 T cell receptor beta chains listed below, sequenced in a study of shared clonotypes between healthy human individuals. Generated by immunoSEQ multiplex PCR, the TCRdb table keeps only in-frame clones and is missing some. The sample holds under 2.5 million clones, about 90% seen once. Material for sequencing was naive CD4+ T cells from PBMCs. This sample's subset: CD45RA+ positively selected. The receptors derive from a man aged 18 to 29 in good health. Some clones in this sample may be carry-over from other donors' samples.

This chain joins TRBV4-1 and TRBJ2-3; D gene ambiguous. With 2 bases removed from V and 6 bases from J, the gap between germline ends came to 9 bases. CDR3 length equals 13 residues. Germline-derived CDR1 and CDR2 are MGHRA and YSYEKL. This CDR3 is CASSQTEGDTQYF. Written as DNA, the CDR3 is TGCGCCAGCAGCCAAACCGAAGGGGATACGCAGTATTTT.

The rearrangement uses TRBV19 and TRBJ2-3; D tentatively fits TRBD1 or TRBD2 (5 bases each). Germline V gene sequence: CDR1 LNHDA, CDR2 SQIVND (reference sequence). The ends were cut back, 3 bases at V and 0 bases at J, with 7 bases in the middle. The CDR3 runs 14 residues. The CDR3 sequence: CASSMGRSTDTQYF. The CDR3 nucleotides read TGTGCCAGTAGTATGGGACGTAGCACAGATACGCAGTATTTT.

This clone was seen only a few times. This chain joins TRBV6-5 and TRBJ1-1; D perhaps matches TRBD1 (6 bases). Germline V gives CDR1 MNHEY, CDR2 SVGAGI. This CDR3 is 13 amino acids long. Trimming removed 5 bases at V and 9 bases at J, with 16 bases between. CDR3 in amino acids: CASSPGRTAKAFF. Written as DNA, the CDR3 is TGTGCCAGCAGTCCTGGGAGGACAGCAAAAGCTTTCTTT.

This sequence joins TRBV5-1 and TRBJ2-5, with no clear D. The CDR3 has 14 residues. Trimming cost V 2 bases and J 5 bases, with 13 bases left between them. Germline CDR1 and CDR2: SGHRS and YFSETQ. Here the CDR3 reads CASSFSPRQETQYF. The CDR3 DNA reads TGCGCCAGCAGCTTTTCCCCCAGGCAGGAGACCCAGTACTTC. Complete variable domain (other parts from reference TRBV5-1 and TRBJ2-5): KAGVTQTPRYLIKTRGQQVTLSCSPISGHRSVSWYQQTPGQGLQFLFEYFSETQRNKGNFPGRFSGRQFSNSRSEMNVSTLELGDSALYLCASSFSPRQETQYFGPGTRLLVL.

This clone was recorded once. The chain joins TRBV5-1 to TRBJ2-1; TRBD2 matches at 7 bases. Germline CDR1 SGHRS, CDR2 YFSETQ. This CDR3 comprises 13 residues. V lost 4 bases to trimming and J lost 10 bases; unmatched junction nucleotides: 8. CDR3 sequence (DNA): TGCGCCAGCAGCGGACCGGGACTACCCGAGCAGTTCTTC. This sequence encodes CASSGPGLPEQFF. Supplemented by reference TRBV5-1 and TRBJ2-1, the full variable domain reads KAGVTQTPRYLIKTRGQQVTLSCSPISGHRSVSWYQQTPGQGLQFLFEYFSETQRNKGNFPGRFSGRQFSNSRSEMNVSTLELGDSALYLCASSGPGLPEQFFGPGTRLTVL.

The rearrangement links TRBV25-1 to TRBJ2-7; TRBD2 matches at 9 bases. V lost 4 bases and J lost 2; bases outside the gene matches: 12. The CDR3 is 17 residues long. From germline, CDR1 is MGHDK and CDR2 SYGVNS. This CDR3 is CASSAFTGSGRTYEQYF. The CDR3 DNA is TGTGCCAGCAGTGCCTTCACCGGTAGCGGGAGAACCTACGAGCAGTACTTC.

This chain connects TRBV18 to TRBJ2-6; 7 nucleotides match TRBD1. J lost 1 base, V lost 5 bases, and 2 bases had no gene match. Looked up from germline, CDR1 is KGHSH and CDR2 is LQKENI. The CDR3 is 15 amino acids. The CDR3 loop is CASSAQGSGANVLTF. CDR3 sequence (DNA): TGTGCCAGCTCAGCACAGGGGTCTGGGGCCAACGTCCTGACTTTC. The full variable domain, with the rest looked up from reference TRBV18 and TRBJ2-6, is NAGVMQNPRHLVRRRGQEARLRCSPMKGHSHVYWYRQLPEEGLKFMVYLQKENIIDESGMPKERFSAEFPKEGPSILRIQQVVRGDSAAYFCASSAQGSGANVLTFGAGSRLTVL.

The chain employs TRBV28 and TRBJ2-7; possibly TRBD1 for D (6 bases). Trimming stripped 4 bases from V and 4 bases from J, with 20 bases between. This CDR3 is built from 16 residues. CDR1 is MDHEN, CDR2 SYDVKM, per germline. The CDR3: CASSWPGAGKGYEQYF. Written as DNA, the CDR3 is TGTGCCAGCAGTTGGCCAGGGGCAGGGAAGGGATACGAGCAGTACTTC. The full variable domain, its missing parts supplied by reference TRBV28 and TRBJ2-7, is DVKVTQSSRYLVKRTGEKVFLECVQDMDHENMFWYRQDPGLGLRLIYFSYDVKMKEKGDIPEGYSVSREKKERFSLILESASTNQTSMYLCASSWPGAGKGYEQYFGPGTRLTVT.

This clone appeared once. V gene TRBV2 combines with J gene TRBJ2-3; unclear D gene. The germline V gene has CDR1 SNHLY and CDR2 FYNNEI. The V end was cut by 9 bases, the J end by 2 bases, with 18 bases between. The CDR3 extends over 15 amino acids. CDR3: CASQFTGLITDTQYF. For the CDR3, the DNA is TGTGCCAGTCAATTCACCGGGCTGATCACAGATACGCAGTATTTT.

This chain connects TRBV4-3 to TRBJ2-1, with 11 positions matching TRBD2. This CDR3 spans 17 amino acids. Germline V gene lookup returns CDR1 LGHNA and CDR2 YSLEER. V was pared by 0 bases and J by 9 bases, with 10 bases of the junction left unmatched. This CDR3 is CASSQDYRTSGRLEQFF. The CDR3 DNA reads as TGCGCCAGCAGCCAAGATTATAGAACTAGCGGGAGACTTGAGCAGTTCTTC.

The gene calls are TRBV7-2 and TRBJ2-3; TRBD2 aligns across 7 bases. J lost 1 base, V lost 2 bases, and 3 bases had no gene match. CDR1 SGHTA and CDR2 FQGNSA come from the germline V gene. This CDR3 has 15 amino acids. The CDR3 loop reads CASSLSGMRTDTQYF. CDR3 DNA: TGTGCCAGCAGCTTAAGCGGGATGCGCACAGATACGCAGTATTTT.

J is TRBJ1-1 and V is TRBV7-9; 11 bases agree with TRBD1. The V segment lost 6 bases and the J segment 4 bases; nucleotides outside the gene matches: 4. The CDR3 sequence is 14 residues long. CDR1 and CDR2 (germline): SEHNR, FQNEAQ (reference sequence). The CDR3 here is CASRQDRGRTEAFF. CDR3 bases: TGTGCCAGCAGACAGGACAGGGGGCGCACTGAAGCTTTCTTT.

The chain links TRBV18 to TRBJ1-2; 9 bases line up with TRBD1. The V and J ends lost 0 bases and 3 bases, in that order; junction bases with no gene match: 2. The CDR3 has 15 amino acids. The germline V gene encodes CDR1 KGHSH and CDR2 LQKENI. CDR3 region: CASSPPTGGDYGYTF. For the CDR3, the DNA is TGTGCCAGCTCACCACCGACAGGGGGAGACTATGGCTACACCTTC.

This clone was recorded only once. The J gene is TRBJ1-2, the V gene TRBV14, with TRBD1 matching 8 bases. There are 15 residues in the CDR3. Germline CDR1 and CDR2: SGHDN and FVKESK. The J segment lost 6 bases and the V segment lost 1 base, leaving 7 bases of the junction unmatched. The CDR3 is CASSQVPRGRDGYTF. CDR3 nucleotides: TGTGCCAGCAGCCAAGTCCCCAGGGGGCGGGATGGCTACACCTTC.

The chain links TRBV7-9 to TRBJ1-2; 8 bases are a match to TRBD1. This CDR3 contains 13 residues. J gave up 9 bases and V 3 bases, and 6 bases lay outside the gene matches. Germline lookup yields CDR1 SEHNR and CDR2 FQNEAQ (reference sequence). The CDR3 region has the DNA TGTGCCAGCAGCTTTAAGGGACAGGAGCGCTACACCTTC. As protein: CASSFKGQERYTF. Using reference TRBV7-9 and TRBJ1-2 for the parts outside the CDR3, the full variable domain is DTGVSQNPRHKITKRGQNVTFRCDPISEHNRLYWYRQTLGQGPEFLTYFQNEAQLEKSRLLSDRFSAERPKGSFSTLEIQRTEQGDSAMYLCASSFKGQERYTFGSGTRLTVV.

This chain joins TRBV30 and TRBJ2-5, with D possibly being TRBD1 (6 bases). V lost 4 bases and J lost 3, with 12 bases in between. This CDR3 contains 13 residues. CDR1 is GTSNPN and CDR2 is SVGIG in the germline V gene (reference sequence). The CDR3 DNA reads as TGTGCCTGGACAAGGACAGTTAAAGAGACCCAGTACTTC. This encodes CAWTRTVKETQYF.

Points on this clone: At one end, the junction sequence differs from germline, possibly due to a read error. The chain uses TRBV14 and TRBJ2-1; no reliable D call. Germline V CDR1 and CDR2: SGHDN, FVKESK. The CDR3 spans 12 residues. This CDR3 is CASSQDNRRLIF. CDR3 nucleotides: TGTGCCAGCAGCCAAGATAACCGGAGATTAATCTTC.

The rearrangement joins TRBV7-2 to TRBJ2-2; D unresolved. Trimming pared 4 bases from V and 2 bases from J, leaving 11 bases between. The CDR3 sequence is 15 residues long. Germline CDR1 is SGHTA and CDR2 is FQGNSA. In DNA, the CDR3 is TGTGCCAGCAGCTCGGACCTCAGTAACACCGGGGAGCTGTTTTTT. It is translated as CASSSDLSNTGELFF.

This sequence joins TRBV4-3 and TRBJ2-7; maybe TRBD1 (6 bases). The ends were cut back, 0 bases at V and 2 bases at J, with 11 bases in the middle. There are 15 residues in the CDR3. The germline V gene encodes CDR1 LGHNA and CDR2 YSLEER. In DNA, the CDR3 is TGCGCCAGCAGCCAAGATATCAACAGGGCCTACGAGCAGTACTTC. This translates into CASSQDINRAYEQYF.

Comment on this clone: Different DNA sequences within this sample yield the same CDR3. This chain joins TRBV18 and TRBJ2-7, with TRBD2 as a possible D gene (5 bases). The CDR3 has 14 amino acids. From germline, CDR1 is KGHSH and CDR2 LQKENI. Trimming stripped 0 bases from V and 0 bases from J, with 6 bases between. CDR3 protein: CASSPPSVSYEQYF. The CDR3 DNA reads as TGTGCCAGCTCACCACCTAGCGTCTCCTACGAGCAGTACTTC. Using reference TRBV18 and TRBJ2-7 for the parts outside the CDR3, the full variable domain is NAGVMQNPRHLVRRRGQEARLRCSPMKGHSHVYWYRQLPEEGLKFMVYLQKENIIDESGMPKERFSAEFPKEGPSILRIQQVVRGDSAAYFCASSPPSVSYEQYFGPGTRLTVT.

This chain uses TRBV28 with TRBJ2-5, with TRBD2 identical over 7 bases. Trimming cost V 2 bases and J 7 bases; bases outside gene matches: 1. CDR1 MDHEN and CDR2 SYDVKM come from the germline V gene. The CDR3 consists of 12 residues. The chain's CDR3 is CASSLPGGTQYF. As DNA, the CDR3 is TGTGCCAGCAGTTTACCGGGAGGGACCCAGTACTTC.

The rearrangement joins TRBV4-3 to TRBJ2-4; D is tentatively TRBD1 or TRBD2 (5 bases each). Between the trimmed V and J ends, which lost 3 bases and 0 bases, there was a span of 18 bases. Germline CDR1 and CDR2: LGHNA and YSLEER. CDR3 length equals 18 residues. The CDR3 bases are TGCGCCAGCAGCCAGGGGGTAGACCTTGGTATAGCCAAAAACATTCAGTACTTC. Translating gives CASSQGVDLGIAKNIQYF.

As concerns this clone: Other DNA sequences within the sample encode an identical CDR3. This chain joins TRBV15 and TRBJ2-7; D may be TRBD1 or TRBD2 (5 bases each). The V end lost 1 base, the J end lost 2 bases, and 9 bases lay between the germline ends. This CDR3 spans 14 amino acids. From germline, CDR1 is LNHNV and CDR2 YYDKDF (reference sequence). CDR3 DNA sequence: TGTGCCACCAGCAGAGGGCAGGGACCCTACGAGCAGTACTTC. This sequence encodes CATSRGQGPYEQYF.

The count of this clone is one. V and J are TRBV7-9 and TRBJ2-2; 7 bases are a match to TRBD1. The CDR3 consists of 14 residues. Germline CDR1 and CDR2: SEHNR and FQNEAQ (reference sequence). V was clipped by 6 bases and J by 4 bases; unmatched bases: 5. For the CDR3, the DNA is TGTGCCAGCAGTTCCGACAGGGCCACCGGGGAGCTGTTTTTT. Translated, it gives CASSSDRATGELFF.

The chain uses TRBV11-3 and TRBJ2-6, with 8 nucleotides matching TRBD2. CDR1 is SGHNT, CDR2 YENEEA, per germline. This CDR3 region has 19 residues. V lost 5 bases and J lost 4; bases outside the gene matches: 16. CDR3 in DNA: TGTGCCAGCAGCCCCTATTCCGGGACTAGGCCTAAAGGGGCCAACGTCCTGACTTTC. Translated, it gives CASSPYSGTRPKGANVLTF.